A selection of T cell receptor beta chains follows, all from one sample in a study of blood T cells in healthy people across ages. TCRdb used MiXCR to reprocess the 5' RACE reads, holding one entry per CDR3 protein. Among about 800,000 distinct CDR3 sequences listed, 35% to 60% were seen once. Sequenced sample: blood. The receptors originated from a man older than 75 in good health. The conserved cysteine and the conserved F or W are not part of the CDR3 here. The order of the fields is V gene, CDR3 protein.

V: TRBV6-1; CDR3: ASSSVGGGGGANVLT
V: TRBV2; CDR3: ASSDRDRVLDTQY
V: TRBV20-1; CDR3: SAREPWTGSRLSGGTDTQY
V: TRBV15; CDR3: ATSRSEGDTQY
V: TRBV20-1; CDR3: SASRVGTQY
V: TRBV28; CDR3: ASSPPGGGGTDTQY
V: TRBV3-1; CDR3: AGSQASTSNQPQH
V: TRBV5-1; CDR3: ASSLAVQNYGYT
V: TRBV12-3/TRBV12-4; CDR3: ASSLGNPREQY
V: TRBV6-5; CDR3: ASSYSAGQQETQY
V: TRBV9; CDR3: ASSVGGATSYEQY
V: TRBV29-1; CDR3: SVDGVEKGVCNEQF
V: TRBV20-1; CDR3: SARRTSGEETQY
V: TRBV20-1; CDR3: SAGRQGSGGYT
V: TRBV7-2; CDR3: ASGGRATYEQY
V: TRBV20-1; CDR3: SASREYEQY
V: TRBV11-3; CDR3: ASSPSGSGEQY
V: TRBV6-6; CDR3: ASSYVRANEQF
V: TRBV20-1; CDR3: SATGRGNQPQH
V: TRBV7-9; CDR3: ASSLETGGPSYEQY
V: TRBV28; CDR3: ASTEQHTQY
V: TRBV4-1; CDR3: ASSPDKNSNQPQH
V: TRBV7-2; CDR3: ASSMTSGGPYYNEQY
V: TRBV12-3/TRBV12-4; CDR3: ASSLQGLATNEKLF